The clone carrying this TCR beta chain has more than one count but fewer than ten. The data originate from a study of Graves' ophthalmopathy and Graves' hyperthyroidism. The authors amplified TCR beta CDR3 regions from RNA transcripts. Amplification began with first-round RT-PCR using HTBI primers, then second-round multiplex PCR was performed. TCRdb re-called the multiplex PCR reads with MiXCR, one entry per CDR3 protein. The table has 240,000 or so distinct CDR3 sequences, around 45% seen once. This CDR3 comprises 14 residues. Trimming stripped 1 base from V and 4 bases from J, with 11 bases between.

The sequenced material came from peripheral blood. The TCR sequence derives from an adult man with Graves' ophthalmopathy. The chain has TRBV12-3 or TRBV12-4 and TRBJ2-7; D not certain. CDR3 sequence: CASSLGQMAYEQYF. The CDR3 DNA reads TGTGCCAGCAGTTTAGGGCAAATGGCATACGAGCAGTACTTC.